Below, 14 T cell receptor beta chains from the same sample are listed, as sequenced in a study of T-cell memory formation after mild COVID-19. Using its own MiXCR run on the 5' RACE reads, TCRdb lists one record per CDR3 protein. The repertoire holds under 200,000 distinct CDR3 sequences, with roughly a third as singletons. Sequencing was carried out using PBMCs or a T cell subset sorted from them (not recorded which). These receptors all stem from an adult woman who had mild COVID-19 (a few samples of this study predate the infection). Cell type and time point are not known.

This clonotype occurred a few times. V gene TRBV11-1 combines with J gene TRBJ2-2; D is tentatively TRBD1 or TRBD2 (5 bases each). Trimming left V 4 bases short and J 1 base short, with 22 bases between. Germline V gene sequence: CDR1 SGHAT, CDR2 FQDESV (reference sequence). This CDR3 is 19 amino acids long. CDR3 region: CASSSIWYPGPGNTGELFF. CDR3 in DNA: TGTGCCAGCAGCTCGATTTGGTATCCGGGACCTGGGAACACCGGGGAGCTGTTTTTT.

This clonotype has only a few counts. The genes are TRBV5-6 and TRBJ1-1, with D unresolved. Germline loops: CDR1 SGHDT, CDR2 YYEEEE. The CDR3 length is 11 residues. V lost 3 bases and J 6 bases, leaving 6 bases between the germline ends. CDR3 sequence reads: CASSSRAEAFF. The CDR3 DNA follows: TGTGCCAGCAGCTCGAGAGCTGAAGCTTTCTTT.

The rearrangement links TRBV29-1 to TRBJ2-7; 11 positions match TRBD2. This CDR3 comprises 19 residues. Per germline, CDR1 SQVTM and CDR2 ANQGSEA. The J segment lost 3 bases and the V segment lost 3 bases, leaving 19 bases of the junction unmatched. DNA for the CDR3: TGCAGCGTTGACATAACTCGACCGACTAGCGGGGCCTCACTCTACGAGCAGTACTTC. As protein: CSVDITRPTSGASLYEQYF.

The V call is TRBV12-3 or TRBV12-4, the J call TRBJ1-5, with 12 positions matching TRBD1. This CDR3 region has 18 residues. The V gene end was trimmed by 1 base and the J gene end by 6 bases; junction bases not matched to a gene: 10. CDR3 in amino acids: CASSLEGTGGVGRQPQHF. In DNA form, the CDR3 reads TGTGCCAGCAGTTTAGAAGGGACAGGGGGCGTAGGGCGTCAGCCCCAGCATTTT.

This clonotype was seen more than once but under ten times. CDR3 amino acids: CASSEGQSYGYTF. The DNA for the CDR3 is TGCGCCAGCAGCGAGGGACAGAGCTATGGCTACACCTTC. The gene calls are TRBV5-1 and TRBJ1-2; 7 bases line up with TRBD1. The CDR3 is 13 residues long. Germline trimming cut 4 bases from V and 4 bases from J; bases unmatched to any gene: 4. In germline, CDR1 is SGHRS, CDR2 YFSETQ. Using reference TRBV5-1 and TRBJ1-2 for the parts outside the CDR3, the full variable domain is KAGVTQTPRYLIKTRGQQVTLSCSPISGHRSVSWYQQTPGQGLQFLFEYFSETQRNKGNFPGRFSGRQFSNSRSEMNVSTLELGDSALYLCASSEGQSYGYTFGSGTRLTVV.

This clonotype was detected a few times. V gene TRBV7-8 combines with J gene TRBJ2-2; 7 nucleotides align to TRBD1. V lost 5 bases, J lost 6 bases, and 12 bases stayed unmatched. There are 16 residues in the CDR3. CDR1 and CDR2 from the germline V gene are SGHVS and FQNEAQ. CDR3 sequence: CASSPRTGIESGELFF. The CDR3 DNA reads as TGTGCCAGCAGCCCTCGGACAGGAATTGAGTCCGGGGAGCTGTTTTTT.

The chain combines TRBV6-6 with TRBJ2-2; 7 positions agree with TRBD1. Trimming took 7 bases from V and 5 from J; bases not matched to a gene: 7. The CDR3 has 14 amino acids. Germline V gives CDR1 MNHNY, CDR2 SVGAGI (reference sequence). This CDR3 reads CASIKGARTGELFF. The CDR3 DNA is TGTGCCAGCATCAAGGGGGCTCGAACCGGGGAGCTGTTTTTT.

The chain has TRBV7-3 and TRBJ2-7; 7 nucleotides match TRBD2. The V gene's germline CDR1 is SGHTA and CDR2 FQGTGA. The V gene end was trimmed by 3 bases and the J gene end by 7 bases; junction bases not matched to a gene: 6. This CDR3 is built from 13 residues. The CDR3 sequence is CASSFTGGMEQYF. The DNA for the CDR3 is TGTGCCAGCAGCTTTACCGGGGGGATGGAGCAGTACTTC.

The count of this clonotype is one. The chain couples TRBV12-3 or TRBV12-4 to TRBJ2-1; TRBD2 matches 9 bases. CDR3 length: 13 amino acids. The junction had 5 bases not matched to a gene; V was cut back by 7 bases and J by 7 bases. The CDR3 loop reads CASKLAGTNEQFF. As DNA, the CDR3 is TGTGCCAGCAAGCTAGCGGGAACAAATGAGCAGTTCTTC.

The chain employs TRBV19 and TRBJ2-7; D possibly corresponds to TRBD2 (7 bases). Per germline, CDR1 LNHDA and CDR2 SQIVND (reference sequence). CDR3 length equals 15 residues. V was shortened by 7 bases and J by 3 bases, with 19 bases between the two germline ends. CDR3 amino acids: CASTKRGGVDYEQYF. As DNA, the CDR3 is TGTGCCAGTACGAAGAGAGGGGGGGTCGACTACGAGCAGTACTTC.

V usage is TRBV4-2 and J usage is TRBJ2-1; D ambiguous. The germline gives CDR1 LGHNA, CDR2 YNFKEQ. Trimming took off 0 bases at V and 9 bases at J, with 9 bases between the two ends. This CDR3 has 13 residues. CDR3 in amino acids: CASSQDSWSEQFF. The CDR3 nucleotides are TGTGCCAGCAGCCAAGATTCATGGAGTGAGCAGTTCTTC.

The sample holds a few counts of this clonotype. This chain links TRBV12-3 or TRBV12-4 with TRBJ2-7, with 7 bases aligning to TRBD1. Trimming took 6 bases from V and 3 from J; bases not matched to a gene: 5. This CDR3 is built from 13 residues. For the CDR3, the DNA is TGTGCCAGCAGGGCAGGGGGTCACTACGAGCAGTACTTC. This encodes CASRAGGHYEQYF.

The chain links TRBV2 to TRBJ2-6; 7 bases agree with TRBD1. In germline, CDR1 is SNHLY, CDR2 FYNNEI. V lost 7 bases to trimming and J lost 0 bases; unmatched junction nucleotides: 6. This CDR3 comprises 16 residues. DNA for the CDR3: TGTGCCAGCAAGACAGGGTTTAGCTCTGGGGCCAACGTCCTGACTTTC. It specifies CASKTGFSSGANVLTF.

V usage is TRBV7-2 and J usage is TRBJ2-1; 10 bases match TRBD2. Germline V gene lookup returns CDR1 SGHTA and CDR2 FQGNSA. The CDR3 has 19 amino acids. V gave up 3 bases and J gave up 5 bases; unmatched junction bases: 16. CDR3 amino acids: CASSFRHLITSGDDNEQFF. The DNA for the CDR3 is TGTGCCAGCAGCTTTAGGCACCTGATCACTAGCGGGGATGACAATGAGCAGTTCTTC.